Sequencing of this T cell receptor beta chain was carried out in a study of CD8+CD57+ T cells in acquired aplastic anemia. The wider study: Sorted CD4+ and CD8+ cells gave a mean 3.2 ug DNA, range roughly 0.2 to 27.4 ug. Overall study results and limits: In common between the patients and the controls were nearly 30 CD8+ CDR3 sequences.

This clonotype came up many times. Antigen specificity is unknown. TCR beta VDJ and CDR3 were profiled, and genomic DNA was the template. TCRdb fed the reads into MiXCR, producing one record per CDR3 protein. The sample shows around 430,000 distinct CDR3 sequences, roughly 34% of them seen only once. The CDR3 has 8 residues. CDR1 and CDR2 (germline): DFQATT, SNEGSKA (reference sequence). In patients chosen for sequencing, flow cytometry had shown CD8+CD57+ cell expansion. The diagnosis in all patients was severe acquired aplastic anemia. The source material was sorted CD4+, CD8+, or CD8+CD57+ T cells (not recorded which) from PBMCs. This receptor was obtained from a human donor with aplastic anemia. The chain has TRBV20-1 and TRBJ1-1, with D unclear. CDR3 bases: TGCAAGGTAGTCGGACCTTTCTTT. It is translated as CKVVGPFF.